These T cell receptor beta chains were read from a single sample in a study of shared clonotypes between healthy human individuals. TCRdb keeps only in-frame clones here, not all; method: immunoSEQ multiplex PCR. The table records around 510,000 clones, roughly 72% of them present only once. Input material: PBMCs. Receptors were obtained from a middle-aged woman in good health. Some clones in this sample may be carry-over from other donors' samples. The CDR3 runs from the conserved cysteine through the conserved F or W. The order of the fields is clone size, J gene, V gene, D gene, CDR3 DNA, CDR3 protein. The D gene is left open where the match is weak. A clone size is listed for some rows: how often the clone was seen (once, few, many), or a class if it is expanded.

clone size: once; J gene: TRBJ2-7; V gene: TRBV29-1; D gene: TRBD1; CDR3 DNA: TGCAGCGTTGATGGGACAGGGCGGTCCGAGCAGTACTTC; CDR3 protein: CSVDGTGRSEQYF
clone size: .; J gene: TRBJ2-5; V gene: TRBV5-4; D gene: TRBD1; CDR3 DNA: TGTGCCAGCAGCCCCGACAGGGGGCGTGAGACCCAGTACTTC; CDR3 protein: CASSPDRGRETQYF
clone size: .; J gene: TRBJ2-1; V gene: TRBV5-1; D gene: TRBD1; CDR3 DNA: TGCGCCAGCAGCGCCGGGACAGGGGGCGAGAATGAGCAGTTCTTC; CDR3 protein: CASSAGTGGENEQFF
clone size: .; J gene: TRBJ1-2; V gene: TRBV29-1; D gene: TRBD1; CDR3 DNA: TGCAGCGTTGAGGCGACAGGGACATGGTATGGCTACACCTTC; CDR3 protein: CSVEATGTWYGYTF
clone size: .; J gene: TRBJ2-3; V gene: TRBV4-3; D gene: TRBD2; CDR3 DNA: TGCGCCAGCAGCCAAGGGTTGGGAGCGGGAGAAAATACGCAGTATTTT; CDR3 protein: CASSQGLGAGENTQYF
clone size: .; J gene: TRBJ2-5; V gene: TRBV4-2; D gene: TRBD2; CDR3 DNA: TGTGCCAGCAGCCAAGACCCCAGCGGGGGCCAAGAGACCCAGTACTTC; CDR3 protein: CASSQDPSGGQETQYF
clone size: few; J gene: TRBJ2-6; V gene: TRBV2; D gene: TRBD1; CDR3 DNA: TGTGCCAGCAGTGAGGGAAGAGGGGGCCTAGACTCTGGGGCCAACGTCCTGACTTTC; CDR3 protein: CASSEGRGGLDSGANVLTF
clone size: many; J gene: TRBJ1-2; V gene: TRBV2; D gene: .; CDR3 DNA: TGTGCCAGCAGTAGGGCTCGGATATACTATGGCTACACCTTC; CDR3 protein: CASSRARIYYGYTF
clone size: once; J gene: TRBJ2-1; V gene: TRBV11-1; D gene: .; CDR3 DNA: TGTGCCAGCAGCACCGGACTGGACTCGGGCTCCTACAATGAGCAGTTCTTC; CDR3 protein: CASSTGLDSGSYNEQFF
clone size: .; J gene: TRBJ1-2; V gene: TRBV11-2; D gene: .; CDR3 DNA: TGTGCCAGCAGCGTCGACAGTCCTAACTATGGCTACACCTTC; CDR3 protein: CASSVDSPNYGYTF
clone size: few; J gene: TRBJ2-7; V gene: TRBV10-3; D gene: .; CDR3 DNA: TGTGCCATCAATGCCGGTCCCCTTTACGAGCAGTACTTC; CDR3 protein: CAINAGPLYEQYF
clone size: .; J gene: TRBJ2-2; V gene: TRBV11-2; D gene: TRBD2; CDR3 DNA: TGTGCCAGCAGCTTAGCGGGAGGGCCCCGGTTTGACACCGGGGAGCTGTTTTTT; CDR3 protein: CASSLAGGPRFDTGELFF
clone size: .; J gene: TRBJ2-1; V gene: TRBV9; D gene: .; CDR3 DNA: TGTGCCAGCAGCGTTGGGCTTAATGAGCAGTTCTTC; CDR3 protein: CASSVGLNEQFF
clone size: once; J gene: TRBJ1-2; V gene: TRBV28; D gene: .; CDR3 DNA: TGTGCCATTGACACTAACTATGGCTACACCTTC; CDR3 protein: CAIDTNYGYTF
clone size: .; J gene: TRBJ1-1; V gene: TRBV28; D gene: TRBD1; CDR3 DNA: TGTGCCAGCAGTTTAACCAGGGGGGAAGCTTTCTTT; CDR3 protein: CASSLTRGEAFF
clone size: .; J gene: TRBJ2-7; V gene: TRBV4-1; D gene: TRBD2; CDR3 DNA: TGCGCCAGCAGCAGGGGGACTAGCGGGAGGGTGAGGGAGCAGTACTTC; CDR3 protein: CASSRGTSGRVREQYF
clone size: .; J gene: TRBJ2-5; V gene: TRBV4-1; D gene: TRBD2; CDR3 DNA: TGCGCCAGCAGCCGTCTCCAAGCGGGGCCCTCCCTAGAGACCCAGTACTTC; CDR3 protein: CASSRLQAGPSLETQYF
clone size: .; J gene: TRBJ2-7; V gene: TRBV2; D gene: TRBD2; CDR3 DNA: TGTGCCAGCAGTCCCCGGGGGGGGGCGAAGTACTTC; CDR3 protein: CASSPRGGAKYF
clone size: .; J gene: TRBJ2-1; V gene: TRBV9; D gene: .; CDR3 DNA: TGTGCCAGCAGCCCAGGGGTTCATGAGCAGTTCTTC; CDR3 protein: CASSPGVHEQFF
clone size: .; J gene: TRBJ2-6; V gene: TRBV6-1; D gene: .; CDR3 DNA: TGTGCCAGCAGTGACGGCAGCCGTGGGGCCAACGTCCTGACTTTC; CDR3 protein: CASSDGSRGANVLTF
clone size: few; J gene: TRBJ1-1; V gene: TRBV29-1; D gene: .; CDR3 DNA: TGCAGCGTTGAACGGGACACTGAAGCTTTCTTT; CDR3 protein: CSVERDTEAFF
clone size: .; J gene: TRBJ2-7; V gene: TRBV5-5; D gene: TRBD2; CDR3 DNA: TGTGCCAGCAGCTTGGTGGGACTAGCGCTCCACGAGCAGTACTTC; CDR3 protein: CASSLVGLALHEQYF
clone size: few; J gene: TRBJ2-5; V gene: TRBV2; D gene: .; CDR3 DNA: TGTGCCAGCAGTGCGGGGAATGAAGAGACCCAGTACTTC; CDR3 protein: CASSAGNEETQYF
clone size: .; J gene: TRBJ2-5; V gene: TRBV5-1; D gene: TRBD2; CDR3 DNA: TGCGCCAGCAGCAAAGGGACTAGCGGGATAGAGACCCAGTACTTC; CDR3 protein: CASSKGTSGIETQYF
clone size: .; J gene: TRBJ2-3; V gene: TRBV28; D gene: TRBD2; CDR3 DNA: TGTGCCAGCATTAGCGGGGGAGGGACAGATACGCAGTATTTT; CDR3 protein: CASISGGGTDTQYF
clone size: .; J gene: TRBJ2-1; V gene: TRBV7-9; D gene: TRBD1; CDR3 DNA: TGTGCCAGCAGCTTTTGGCAGGGGGTCAATGAGCAGTTCTTC; CDR3 protein: CASSFWQGVNEQFF
clone size: .; J gene: TRBJ1-4; V gene: TRBV9; D gene: .; CDR3 DNA: TGTGCCAGCAGCGTACTCCCGGGTGTGGAAAAACTGTTTTTT; CDR3 protein: CASSVLPGVEKLFF
clone size: many; J gene: TRBJ2-6; V gene: TRBV7-9; D gene: .; CDR3 DNA: TGTGCCAGCACCGGCGGCGGGGCCGGGGCCAACGTCCTGACTTTC; CDR3 protein: CASTGGGAGANVLTF
clone size: .; J gene: TRBJ2-3; V gene: TRBV27; D gene: TRBD2; CDR3 DNA: TGTGCCAGCAGCCGGACTAGCAGCACAGATACGCAGTATTTT; CDR3 protein: CASSRTSSTDTQYF
clone size: .; J gene: TRBJ2-7; V gene: TRBV7-8; D gene: .; CDR3 DNA: TGTGCCAGCAGCTTCAACAGCCAGGAGCAGTACTTC; CDR3 protein: CASSFNSQEQYF
clone size: .; J gene: TRBJ2-7; V gene: TRBV19; D gene: TRBD2; CDR3 DNA: TGTGCCAGTAGACCTCGAACTAGCGGGAGCTACGAGCAGTACTTC; CDR3 protein: CASRPRTSGSYEQYF
clone size: .; J gene: TRBJ2-3; V gene: TRBV11-2; D gene: TRBD2; CDR3 DNA: TGTGCCAGCAGCCCCTGGGGCGGGAGGGCCAGGGATACGCAGTATTTT; CDR3 protein: CASSPWGGRARDTQYF
clone size: .; J gene: TRBJ2-1; V gene: TRBV18; D gene: .; CDR3 DNA: TGTGCCAGCTCACCTGGGGACGGCGCCTACAATGAGCAGTTCTTC; CDR3 protein: CASSPGDGAYNEQFF